The 8 T cell receptor beta chains below all came from one sample that was sequenced in a study of vaccination and CD4 T cells after COVID-19. Regarding treatment: roughly 10-day PBMC culture with coronavirus spike peptide pools or control peptides (ViraFEST assay). Their cognate antigens are unknown. Cultured CD4+ T-cell DNA underwent Oncomine TCR Beta short-read sequencing. A single record per CDR3 protein comes from TCRdb applying MiXCR to the PCR reads. Here the sample spans 3,000 to 4,000 distinct CDR3 sequences, approximately 16% being singletons. The source material was CD4+ T cells from blood, cultured in vitro. The source of these receptors is a human donor who had recovered from COVID-19.

This clonotype appeared a few times. The chain is built from TRBV7-9 and TRBJ1-4; D perhaps matches TRBD1 (5 bases). Trimming left V 1 base short and J 4 bases short, with 7 bases between. This CDR3 is built from 14 residues. Germline values: CDR1 SEHNR, CDR2 FQNEAQ (reference sequence). The CDR3 coding sequence is TGTGCCAGCAGCTTAGACGGGGGTAATGAAAAACTGTTTTTT. Its translation is CASSLDGGNEKLFF.

The chain links TRBV5-1 to TRBJ2-2, with a weak D call TRBD1 (5 bases). This CDR3 region has 15 residues. Germline V lookup: CDR1 SGHRS, CDR2 YFSETQ. Trimming left V 4 bases short and J 5 bases short, with 15 bases between. DNA for the CDR3: TGCGCCAGCAGCCTAGGGGATTGGGAAACCGGGGAGCTGTTTTTT. Translation: CASSLGDWETGELFF.

This sequence joins TRBV7-2 and TRBJ2-3; D unclear. Germline CDR1 reads SGHTA; CDR2 reads FQGNSA. Trimming shortened V by 5 bases and J by 4 bases, and 13 bases separated the two germline ends. The CDR3 contains 14 residues. The DNA of the CDR3 is TGTGCCAGCAGCCCGGGCCTCTCTGCAGATACGCAGTATTTT. This translates into CASSPGLSADTQYF.

The CDR3 DNA is TGTGCCAGCAGCTACGGGACAGGGGGCACGGTATGGAATCAGCCCCAGCATTTT. It codes for CASSYGTGGTVWNQPQHF. The J gene is TRBJ1-5, the V gene TRBV7-9; TRBD1 matches 12 bases. The CDR3 sequence is 18 residues long. Germline CDR1 and CDR2: SEHNR and FQNEAQ (reference sequence). V gave up 4 bases and J gave up 4 bases; unmatched junction bases: 11.

The chain is built from TRBV20-1 and TRBJ2-3; 7 positions agree with TRBD2. Germline CDR1 is DFQATT and CDR2 is SNEGSKA (reference sequence). After removal of 5 bases from V and 2 bases from J, the junction contained 16 bases not matched to a gene. This CDR3 has 17 residues. The CDR3 nucleotides read TGCAGTGCTCACTCCAGGAGTAGCGGGTCCATCACAGATACGCAGTATTTT. It encodes CSAHSRSSGSITDTQYF.

Judged by abundance, this clonotype is medium-sized. The V gene is TRBV2, the J gene TRBJ1-2, with D tentatively TRBD1 (5 bases). The CDR3 runs to 14 residues. V shed 0 bases and J shed 4 bases, with 9 bases lying between them. Germline V gene lookup returns CDR1 SNHLY and CDR2 FYNNEI. CDR3 loop: CASSEASGSYGYTF. CDR3 coding DNA: TGTGCCAGCAGTGAAGCGTCAGGGTCCTATGGCTACACCTTC.

The genes are TRBV30 and TRBJ1-2; D unclear. This CDR3 has 13 residues. Germline V gene lookup returns CDR1 GTSNPN and CDR2 SVGIG (reference sequence). V was trimmed by 1 base and J by 4 bases, leaving 10 bases between them. The CDR3 protein is CAWSADLAYGYTF. CDR3 DNA: TGTGCCTGGAGTGCCGACTTAGCCTATGGCTACACCTTC.

This clonotype came up a few times. In DNA form, the CDR3 reads TGTGCCAGCAGTAAACTAGCGGGGCACAGCTCCTACAATGAGCAGTTCTTC. It specifies CASSKLAGHSSYNEQFF. V usage is TRBV6-1 and J usage is TRBJ2-1, with TRBD2 matching over 10 bases. This CDR3 contains 17 residues. V lost 5 bases to trimming and J lost 0 bases; unmatched junction nucleotides: 7. The germline gives CDR1 MNHNS, CDR2 SASEGT.